A single sample gave rise to the 26 T cell receptor beta chains below, sequenced in a study of cytomegalovirus exposure and HLA in healthy donors. Primers for the PCR totalled 60 Vbeta and 13 Jbeta. The protocol was immunoSEQ multiplex PCR, while the TCRdb copy is restricted to in-frame clones and leaves out a portion. This table has under 200,000 clones, about four fifths appearing once. The specimen was PBMCs. Every receptor here comes from a woman between 25 and 40 years old in good health and CMV-seropositive.

This clone was detected only a few times. This chain connects TRBV6-5 to TRBJ1-2; 9 bases are shared with TRBD1. Germline CDR1 reads MNHEY; CDR2 reads SVGAGI. Trimming cost V 5 bases and J 8 bases; bases outside gene matches: 6. This CDR3 comprises 13 residues. CDR3 nucleotide sequence: TGTGCCAGCAGTGAAGGGACAGGGTTAGGCTACACCTTC. It yields the protein CASSEGTGLGYTF.

The chain employs TRBV4-3 and TRBJ2-5; the D gene is possibly TRBD2 (6 bases). V was clipped by 4 bases and J by 4 bases, with 19 bases between them. The germline CDR1 and CDR2 sequences are LGHNA and YSLEER. CDR3 length: 16 residues. For the CDR3, the DNA is TGCGCCAGCAGCCTAAACGGGGAGGTTAAAGGAGAGACCCAGTACTTC. Translating it yields CASSLNGEVKGETQYF.

This chain joins TRBV7-8 and TRBJ1-3; 7 bases line up with TRBD1. Unmatched junction bases numbered 8, after V lost 5 bases and J lost 4 bases. CDR3 length: 15 amino acids. In germline, CDR1 is SGHVS, CDR2 FQNEAQ. The CDR3: CASSSSRGTGNTIYF. As DNA, the CDR3 is TGTGCCAGCAGCAGCTCCAGGGGGACAGGAAACACCATATATTTT.

The genes are TRBV7-8 and TRBJ2-7; 7 positions match TRBD1. The CDR3 covers 16 residues. CDR1 is SGHVS and CDR2 is FQNEAQ in the germline V gene. The J segment lost 5 bases and the V segment lost 5 bases, leaving 15 bases of the junction unmatched. DNA of the CDR3: TGTGCCAGCAGCCCGCCCCGGCGCGACAGGGCCCACGAGCAGTACTTC. Protein: CASSPPRRDRAHEQYF.

This chain links TRBV6-5 with TRBJ2-7; D possibly corresponds to TRBD1 (6 bases). The germline V gene has CDR1 MNHEY and CDR2 SVGAGI. This CDR3 region has 15 residues. The V end was cut by 2 bases, the J end by 6 bases, with 17 bases between. The chain's CDR3 is CASSYEGQGPGEQYF. DNA of the CDR3: TGTGCCAGCAGTTACGAAGGGCAGGGGCCCGGCGAGCAGTACTTC.

The rearrangement uses TRBV7-9 and TRBJ2-2; D is possibly TRBD2 (5 bases). CDR1 is SEHNR, CDR2 FQNEAQ, per germline (reference sequence). V dropped 4 bases and J dropped 4 bases, with 16 bases sitting between them. CDR3 size: 16 residues. For the CDR3, the DNA is TGTGCCAGCAGCTACTTGGACTCGTACCCCACCGGGGAGCTGTTTTTT. This translates into CASSYLDSYPTGELFF.

This clone has a handful of counts. The chain employs TRBV5-8 and TRBJ2-7, with 7 bases identical to TRBD1. Trimming took 4 bases from V and 4 from J; bases not matched to a gene: 2. Germline lookup yields CDR1 SGHTS and CDR2 YDEGEE. This CDR3 comprises 12 residues. CDR3 in DNA: TGTGCCAGCAGCGTGACAGGGTACGAGCAGTACTTC. This sequence encodes CASSVTGYEQYF. Based on the CDR3 plus reference TRBV5-8 and TRBJ2-7, the full variable domain is EAGVTQSPTHLIKTRGQQATLRCSPISGHTSVYWYQQALGLGLQFLLWYDEGEERNRGNFPPRFSGRQFPNYSSELNVNALELEDSALYLCASSVTGYEQYFGPGTRLTVT.

This clone has only one observation. This chain joins TRBV7-9 and TRBJ2-7, with 7 bases matching TRBD1. Per germline, CDR1 SEHNR and CDR2 FQNEAQ (reference sequence). The CDR3 has 14 amino acids. V lost 5 bases to trimming and J lost 2 bases; unmatched junction nucleotides: 6. The CDR3 region is CASSPDRDTYEQYF. The CDR3 nucleotides are TGTGCCAGCAGCCCAGACAGGGATACCTACGAGCAGTACTTC.

V usage is TRBV10-3 and J usage is TRBJ2-1; TRBD2 is a possible D gene (5 bases). V lost 4 bases and J 9 bases, leaving 22 bases between the germline ends. The CDR3 has 16 residues. Germline V gives CDR1 ENHRY, CDR2 SYGVKD. This CDR3 is CAISGTSGTIEGEQFF. The CDR3 coding sequence is TGTGCCATCAGTGGGACCTCGGGAACCATCGAAGGTGAGCAGTTCTTC.

The chain recombines TRBV4-1 with TRBJ2-2, with a weak D call TRBD1 (5 bases). Germline CDR1 is MGHRA and CDR2 is YSYEKL. Deletions cut 1 base from V and 2 bases from J, with 11 bases between. CDR3 length: 16 amino acids. The CDR3 DNA is TGCGCCAGCAGCCAAGTTCAGGGCGTTAACACCGGGGAGCTGTTTTTT. Amino acids: CASSQVQGVNTGELFF.

The V and J genes are TRBV30 and TRBJ1-2; 8 nucleotides align to TRBD1. The germline V gene encodes CDR1 GTSNPN and CDR2 SVGIG (reference sequence). The CDR3 is made up of 13 amino acids. Trimming at V came to 2 bases and at J to 5 bases, leaving 4 bases not matched to a gene. The CDR3 region is CAWSTTGGYGYTF. CDR3 DNA: TGTGCCTGGAGTACCACAGGGGGATATGGCTACACCTTC.

This chain uses TRBV28 with TRBJ1-2; D is unresolved. Trimming left V 5 bases short and J 8 bases short, with 21 bases between. The CDR3 contains 15 residues. Germline V gives CDR1 MDHEN, CDR2 SYDVKM. The CDR3 region has the DNA TGTGCCAGCAGTCAAGTGAATCGGCGGGCGGGCGGCTACACCTTC. Its translation is CASSQVNRRAGGYTF.

The V gene is TRBV7-9, the J gene TRBJ2-5, with 10 bases matching TRBD2. Germline V gene sequence: CDR1 SEHNR, CDR2 FQNEAQ (reference sequence). The CDR3 is made up of 15 amino acids. J was trimmed by 5 bases and V by 1 base; bases with no gene match: 4. In nucleotides, the CDR3 is TGTGCCAGCAGCTTAGGGGAAGCGGGAGGGGAGACCCAGTACTTC. It codes for CASSLGEAGGETQYF.

J is TRBJ2-2 and V is TRBV27; perhaps TRBD1 as D (5 bases). Germline V CDR1 and CDR2: MNHEY, SMNVEV (reference sequence). V lost 6 bases to trimming and J lost 4 bases, with 15 bases between them. The CDR3 covers 15 residues. The CDR3 coding sequence is TGTGCCAGCAGCCAGGGTTATCCGAGCACCGGGGAGCTGTTTTTT. Translating it yields CASSQGYPSTGELFF.

This sequence joins TRBV28 and TRBJ1-4; tentative D call: TRBD1 (6 bases). Between the trimmed V and J ends, which lost 5 bases and 6 bases, there was a span of 22 bases. This CDR3 has 17 amino acids. CDR1 MDHEN and CDR2 SYDVKM come from the germline V gene. CDR3 DNA sequence: TGTGCCAGCAGTCCCGGACAGACGGGGATATCAGATGAAAAACTGTTTTTT. This translates into CASSPGQTGISDEKLFF.

The chain is built from TRBV6-4 and TRBJ1-6, with D hard to call. Germline CDR1 reads MRHNA; CDR2 reads SNTAGT. Trimming pared 6 bases from V and 6 bases from J, leaving 15 bases between. The CDR3 runs to 15 residues. DNA of the CDR3: TGTGCCAGCAGGGGAGAGGGCTCCCCTAATTCACCCCTCCACTTT. This gives the protein CASRGEGSPNSPLHF.

The genes are TRBV30 and TRBJ1-4, with D uncertain. Trimming removed 8 bases from V and 0 bases from J, with 16 bases in between. The V gene's germline CDR1 is GTSNPN and CDR2 SVGIG (reference sequence). The CDR3 has 15 amino acids. Written as DNA, the CDR3 is TGTGCCAGCACCGGTCAACTGGCAACTAATGAAAAACTGTTTTTT. Residues: CASTGQLATNEKLFF.

J is TRBJ1-1 and V is TRBV18, with D unresolved. V lost 2 bases to trimming and J lost 0 bases, with 10 bases between them. CDR1 KGHSH and CDR2 LQKENI come from the germline V gene. The CDR3 is 15 amino acids. CDR3 bases: TGTGCCAGCTCACCAGGTGGAGATTTGAACACTGAAGCTTTCTTT. Translating gives CASSPGGDLNTEAFF.

The chain joins TRBV28 to TRBJ2-4; possibly TRBD2 for D (7 bases). V lost 5 bases and J lost 6, with 29 bases in between. The germline gives CDR1 MDHEN, CDR2 SYDVKM. This CDR3 comprises 19 residues. CDR3 bases: TGTGCCAGCAGTAGACAAAAGAAATCCAGGGGAGGGGAGGTAAACATTCAGTACTTC. Protein: CASSRQKKSRGGEVNIQYF.

V is TRBV19 and J is TRBJ1-5, with D maybe TRBD1 (5 bases). Germline V gene sequence: CDR1 LNHDA, CDR2 SQIVND (reference sequence). V was trimmed by 5 bases and J by 9 bases, leaving 20 bases between them. The CDR3 is 15 amino acids. CDR3 in amino acids: CASSFNPTDWGPQHF. CDR3 in DNA: TGTGCCAGTAGTTTTAACCCGACAGATTGGGGGCCCCAGCATTTT. The variable domain in full, completed from reference TRBV19 and TRBJ1-5, reads DGGITQSPKYLFRKEGQNVTLSCEQNLNHDAMYWYRQDPGQGLRLIYYSQIVNDFQKGDIAEGYSVSREKKESFPLTVTSAQKNPTAFYLCASSFNPTDWGPQHFGDGTRLSIL.

This rearrangement joins TRBV6-1 to TRBJ2-2; 11 bases align to TRBD2. This CDR3 region has 17 residues. Germline assignment: CDR1 MNHNS and CDR2 SASEGT. Unmatched junction bases numbered 2, after V lost 2 bases and J lost 0 bases. The CDR3 nucleotides are TGTGCCAGCAGTGAACGACTAGCGGGGCCGAACACCGGGGAGCTGTTTTTT. This codes for CASSERLAGPNTGELFF.

This chain joins TRBV2 and TRBJ1-1, with a weak D call TRBD1 (6 bases). Looked up from germline, CDR1 is SNHLY and CDR2 is FYNNEI. The length of the CDR3 is 14 residues. Trimming removed 8 bases from V and 6 bases from J, with 19 bases in between. CDR3 in amino acids: CASPTSGGAPEAFF. The CDR3 region has the DNA TGTGCCAGCCCTACCAGCGGGGGGGCTCCTGAAGCTTTCTTT. Full variable domain (rest looked up from reference TRBV2 and TRBJ1-1): EPEVTQTPSHQVTQMGQEVILRCVPISNHLYFYWYRQILGQKVEFLVSFYNNEISEKSEIFDDQFSVERPDGSNFTLKIRSTKLEDSAMYFCASPTSGGAPEAFFGQGTRLTVV.

The genes are TRBV2 and TRBJ2-2, with D maybe TRBD1 (5 bases). The V gene lost 6 bases and the J gene lost 5 bases, with 16 bases spanning the gap. Germline CDR1 is SNHLY and CDR2 is FYNNEI. This CDR3 is 15 amino acids long. The CDR3 sequence is CASRIQGLRTGELFF. Written as DNA, the CDR3 is TGTGCCAGCAGAATCCAGGGCCTTAGGACCGGGGAGCTGTTTTTT.

The J gene is TRBJ2-3, the V gene TRBV6-5; D is perhaps TRBD2 (7 bases). Looked up from germline, CDR1 is MNHEY and CDR2 is SVGAGI. V lost 5 bases, J lost 5 bases, and 14 bases lay in between. The CDR3 covers 14 residues. Here the CDR3 DNA reads TGTGCCAGCAGTAAGGGGGGGGAGGTAGATACGCAGTATTTT. Amino acid sequence: CASSKGGEVDTQYF.

This clone has just a few counts. Different DNA sequences within this sample yield the same CDR3. The rearrangement uses TRBV30 and TRBJ2-7, with 12 bases fitting TRBD2. The CDR3 covers 15 residues. Germline CDR1 is GTSNPN and CDR2 is SVGIG (reference sequence). The V segment lost 0 bases and the J segment 2 bases; nucleotides outside the gene matches: 2. CDR3: CAWSVRLAGAYEQYF. The CDR3 bases are TGTGCCTGGAGTGTACGACTAGCGGGAGCCTACGAGCAGTACTTC.

The V gene is TRBV5-5, the J gene TRBJ2-3; D perhaps matches TRBD1 (5 bases). Between the trimmed V and J ends, which lost 4 bases and 2 bases, there was a span of 14 bases. CDR3 length: 15 amino acids. Germline CDR1 SGHKS, CDR2 YYEKEE (reference sequence). In DNA form, the CDR3 reads TGTGCCAGCAGCACTATCAGGGATCCCACAGATACGCAGTATTTT. This translates into CASSTIRDPTDTQYF.